The sequence of this TCR beta chain was determined in a study of blood T cell repertoires in COVID-19. Study-level background: Samples representing acute and convalescent COVID-19 were sourced from the United States, Italy and Spain. Nucleic acid was either cDNA or gDNA, and it came from T cells, B-cell-depleted T cells, or PBMCs.

The CDR3 is 15 residues long. Per germline, CDR1 MNHNY and CDR2 SVGAGI (reference sequence). The ends were cut back, 2 bases at V and 3 bases at J, with 14 bases in the middle. Assay: immunoSEQ multiplex PCR; the TCRdb copy retains only in-frame clones and omits some. The sample lists 250,000 or so clones; roughly 90% were seen once. The V gene is TRBV6-6, the J gene TRBJ2-7; perhaps TRBD1 as D (5 bases). This clonotype was sampled from a middle-aged woman who had recovered from COVID-19. The sequenced sample was peripheral blood. The CDR3 nucleotides read TGTGCCAGCAGTTACGGACCAGGGATTAACTACGAGCAGTACTTC. Translating gives CASSYGPGINYEQYF.